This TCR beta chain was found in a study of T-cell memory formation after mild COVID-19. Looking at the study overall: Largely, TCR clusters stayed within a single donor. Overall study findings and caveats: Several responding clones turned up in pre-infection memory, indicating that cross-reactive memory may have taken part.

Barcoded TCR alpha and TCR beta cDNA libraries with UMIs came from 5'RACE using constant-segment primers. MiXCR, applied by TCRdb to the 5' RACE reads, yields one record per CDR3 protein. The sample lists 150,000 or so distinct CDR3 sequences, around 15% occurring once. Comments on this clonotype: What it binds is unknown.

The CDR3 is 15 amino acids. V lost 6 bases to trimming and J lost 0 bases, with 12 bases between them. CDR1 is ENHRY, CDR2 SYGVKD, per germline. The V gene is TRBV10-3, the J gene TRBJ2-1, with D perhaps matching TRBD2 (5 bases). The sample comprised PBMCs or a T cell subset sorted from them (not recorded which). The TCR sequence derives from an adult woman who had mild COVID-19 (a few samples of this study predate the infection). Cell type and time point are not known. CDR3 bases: TGTGCCATCAGCGCCTTAGGGAGCTCCTACAATGAGCAGTTCTTC. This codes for CAISALGSSYNEQFF.